The clone carrying this T cell receptor (beta chain) was picked up a small number of times. Its target is unknown. This specimen belongs to a study of T-cell memory formation after mild COVID-19. Study details: Largely, the TCR clusters proved donor specific. Whole-study results and caveats: Researchers found some responding clones in pre-infection memory, a sign that cross-reactive memory joined. Clones from the second wave (peaking day 37) had unconfirmed SARS-CoV-2 specificity.

Constant-segment-primed 5'RACE gave TCR alpha and TCR beta cDNA libraries with sample barcodes and UMIs. A single record per CDR3 protein comes from TCRdb applying MiXCR to the 5' RACE reads. This table has some 120,000 distinct CDR3 sequences, approximately 6.2% appearing once. The V gene's germline CDR1 is DFQATT and CDR2 SNEGSKA (reference sequence). Trimming removed 4 bases from V and 3 bases from J; junction bases left unmatched: 2. The CDR3 is 14 residues long. V and J are TRBV20-1 and TRBJ2-7; 14 positions agree with TRBD2. The sequence was collected from an adult woman who had mild COVID-19 (a few samples of this study predate the infection). Cell type and time point are not known. Material for sequencing was PBMCs or a T cell subset sorted from them (not recorded which). The CDR3, as DNA: TGCAGTGCTATAGGGACTAGCGGGAGCTACGAGCAGTACTTC. Protein: CSAIGTSGSYEQYF.